The 23 T cell receptor beta chains presented below share a single source sample, sequenced in a study of CD8 T cell repertoires and HIV-1 epitope variants. TCRdb's copy holds only in-frame clones and misses some; the assay was immunoSEQ multiplex PCR. The sample comprises about 5,000 clones, about three fifths of which are singletons, and about 40% rests with the top ten. No antigen has been assigned to these receptors. Sequenced sample: cultured CD8+ T cells derived from PBMCs. The receptors shown here come from a male donor with HIV.

This chain uses TRBV6-5 with TRBJ1-2; D perhaps matches TRBD1 (5 bases). V was trimmed by 8 bases and J by 8 bases, leaving 15 bases between them. This CDR3 has 12 residues. Germline V gene data show CDR1 as MNHEY and CDR2 as SVGAGI. This chain's CDR3 is CASGSGTEGYTF. CDR3 nucleotides: TGTGCCAGCGGATCAGGGACGGAGGGCTACACCTTC.

The rearrangement joins TRBV28 to TRBJ1-1; 7 bases match TRBD1. This CDR3 is 16 amino acids long. The germline V gene encodes CDR1 MDHEN and CDR2 SYDVKM. V lost 1 base and J lost 2; bases outside the gene matches: 7. As DNA, the CDR3 is TGTGCCAGCAGTTTATTCTTGGACAGGAGTAACACTGAAGCTTTCTTT. Residues: CASSLFLDRSNTEAFF.

In this sample, this clone is medium-sized. V usage is TRBV5-6 and J usage is TRBJ2-7; weak D call: TRBD1 (5 bases). The V gene's germline CDR1 is SGHDT and CDR2 YYEEEE. With 4 bases removed from V and 5 bases from J, the gap between germline ends came to 25 bases. The CDR3 runs 17 residues. The CDR3 loop reads CASSRWGGKEKANEQYF. CDR3 sequence (DNA): TGTGCCAGCAGCCGGTGGGGCGGTAAGGAGAAGGCGAACGAGCAGTACTTC.

The V call is TRBV9, the J call TRBJ2-1; D not certain. The V end lost 4 bases, the J end lost 7 bases, and 15 bases lay between the germline ends. The CDR3 extends over 14 amino acids. Germline lookup yields CDR1 SGDLS and CDR2 YYNGEE. DNA for the CDR3: TGTGCCAGCAGCCCCTACGACTCGCCGAATGAGCAGTTCTTC. Protein product: CASSPYDSPNEQFF.

The V gene is TRBV4-2, the J gene TRBJ2-7; D uncertain. V lost 0 bases to trimming and J lost 3 bases, with 12 bases between them. The germline V gene has CDR1 LGHNA and CDR2 YNFKEQ. The CDR3 runs to 15 residues. CDR3 sequence (DNA): TGTGCCAGCAGCCAAGAGAAGTTGGGCAGCTACGAGCAGTACTTC. Translation gives CASSQEKLGSYEQYF.

In its sample, this clone was seen a few times. The gene calls are TRBV2 and TRBJ1-1, with a tentative D call TRBD1 (5 bases). The length of the CDR3 is 14 residues. Germline lookup yields CDR1 SNHLY and CDR2 FYNNEI. V lost 0 bases to trimming and J lost 10 bases, with 15 bases between them. The CDR3 DNA follows: TGTGCCAGCAGTGAAGCCTCCGGGGGTAGGGGAGCTTTCTTT. Translation: CASSEASGGRGAFF.

The rearrangement uses TRBV7-6 and TRBJ2-3; tentative D call: TRBD2 (5 bases). Germline V CDR1 and CDR2: SGHVS, FNYEAQ. The ends were cut back, 0 bases at V and 3 bases at J, with 7 bases in the middle. This CDR3 is 14 amino acids long. This CDR3 reads CASSLAEATDTQYF. The CDR3 region has the DNA TGTGCCAGCAGCTTAGCGGAGGCTACAGATACGCAGTATTTT.

V usage is TRBV6-1 and J usage is TRBJ2-7; D might be TRBD1 or TRBD2, each matching 6 bases. Germline values: CDR1 MNHNS, CDR2 SASEGT. CDR3 length: 15 amino acids. The ends were cut back, 1 base at V and 7 bases at J, with 17 bases in the middle. CDR3 bases: TGTGCCAGCAGTGAAGATGGAGGGGGGATGTGGGAGCAGTACTTC. Amino acids: CASSEDGGGMWEQYF.

The chain employs TRBV27 and TRBJ2-1; 9 nucleotides match TRBD2. The CDR3 runs to 14 residues. Germline assignment: CDR1 MNHEY and CDR2 SMNVEV (reference sequence). V shed 7 bases, J shed 10 bases, and the junction held 11 bases outside the gene matches. CDR3 sequence reads: CASMSVAGVGEQFF. The CDR3 nucleotides read TGTGCCAGCATGTCGGTAGCGGGGGTGGGGGAGCAGTTCTTC.

The CDR3 sequence: CASSLPPLGGDTQYF. CDR3 DNA sequence: TGTGCCAGCAGTTTACCCCCCTTAGGGGGCGATACGCAGTATTTT. The J gene is TRBJ2-3, the V gene TRBV28, with TRBD1 matching 7 bases. CDR1 MDHEN and CDR2 SYDVKM come from the germline V gene. Losses at the gene ends were 2 bases for V and 6 bases for J; bases not matched to a gene: 8. The CDR3 loop spans 15 amino acids.

The CDR3 protein is CASSFYRGGQPQHF. For the CDR3, the DNA is TGTGCCAGCAGTTTCTACAGGGGAGGTCAGCCCCAGCATTTT. The V and J genes are TRBV6-5 and TRBJ1-5; 7 nucleotides agree with TRBD1. Unmatched junction bases numbered 6, after V lost 4 bases and J lost 6 bases. CDR1 MNHEY and CDR2 SVGAGI come from the germline V gene. This CDR3 contains 14 residues.

V usage is TRBV7-6 and J usage is TRBJ2-7, with D hard to call. The CDR3 has 13 residues. V gave up 2 bases and J gave up 3 bases, with 8 bases separating them. Per the germline V gene, CDR1 is SGHVS and CDR2 is FNYEAQ. CDR3 in DNA: TGTGCCAGCAGCTTATATCCCTTCTACGAGCAGTACTTC. Translation: CASSLYPFYEQYF.

The V and J genes are TRBV11-2 and TRBJ2-1, with 8 nucleotides matching TRBD1. The germline V gene encodes CDR1 SGHAT and CDR2 FQNNGV. The V gene end was trimmed by 3 bases and the J gene end by 6 bases; junction bases not matched to a gene: 4. The CDR3 sequence is 14 residues long. The CDR3 DNA reads as TGTGCCAGCAGCTTCGACAGGGGAGGCAATGAGCAGTTCTTC. Translating gives CASSFDRGGNEQFF.

The J gene is TRBJ2-3, the V gene TRBV28; D is possibly TRBD1 (5 bases). Trimming shortened V by 3 bases and J by 2 bases, and 9 bases separated the two germline ends. CDR1 is MDHEN and CDR2 is SYDVKM in the germline V gene. The CDR3 is 14 residues long. The CDR3 DNA is TGTGCCAGCAGTTTGATAGGGGACACAGATACGCAGTATTTT. It translates to CASSLIGDTDTQYF.

This clone is labeled as medium-sized (0.01 to 0.1%). The rearrangement links TRBV7-9 to TRBJ2-2, with D hard to call. The V gene lost 5 bases and the J gene lost 7 bases, with 8 bases spanning the gap. This CDR3 region has 12 residues. Germline V gene lookup returns CDR1 SEHNR and CDR2 FQNEAQ (reference sequence). The CDR3 DNA reads as TGTGCCAGCAGCCTTCAGGACGGGGAGCTGTTTTTT. It codes for CASSLQDGELFF.

The chain uses TRBV28 and TRBJ1-5, with D maybe TRBD1 (6 bases). V dropped 5 bases and J dropped 5 bases, with 19 bases sitting between them. CDR1 is MDHEN and CDR2 is SYDVKM in the germline V gene. The CDR3 is made up of 16 amino acids. The CDR3 region is CASSLPGGAGDQPQHF. The DNA for the CDR3 is TGTGCCAGCAGTCTGCCGGGGGGCGCGGGGGATCAGCCCCAGCATTTT.

The chain links TRBV29-1 to TRBJ1-2; tentatively, D is TRBD1 (6 bases). This CDR3 is 14 amino acids long. In germline, CDR1 is SQVTM, CDR2 ANQGSEA. Trimming pared 0 bases from V and 6 bases from J, leaving 14 bases between. The CDR3 loop reads CSVEDMGGVDGYTF. The DNA for the CDR3 is TGCAGCGTTGAAGATATGGGGGGCGTGGATGGCTACACCTTC.

V is TRBV5-4 and J is TRBJ1-2, with 8 bases that match TRBD1. CDR3 length: 15 residues. Germline V lookup: CDR1 SGHNT, CDR2 YYREEE (reference sequence). V lost 4 bases and J lost 3; bases outside the gene matches: 8. This CDR3 reads CASSGWTGTDYGYTF. CDR3 coding DNA: TGTGCCAGCAGCGGCTGGACAGGGACAGACTATGGCTACACCTTC. Supplemented by reference TRBV5-4 and TRBJ1-2, the full variable domain reads ETGVTQSPTHLIKTRGQQVTLRCSSQSGHNTVSWYQQALGQGPQFIFQYYREEENGRGNFPPRFSGLQFPNYSSELNVNALELDDSALYLCASSGWTGTDYGYTFGSGTRLTVV.

This clone came up a few times. This chain joins TRBV9 and TRBJ1-5; 9 bases fit TRBD1. The CDR3 contains 16 residues. The V and J ends lost 0 bases and 6 bases, in that order; junction bases with no gene match: 7. Germline assignment: CDR1 SGDLS and CDR2 YYNGEE. As DNA, the CDR3 is TGTGCCAGCAGCGTAGATTCGACAGGGGGAGGTCAGCCCCAGCATTTT. Translation gives CASSVDSTGGGQPQHF.

This clone was seen a single time. The genes are TRBV7-6 and TRBJ1-2, with unresolved D. The CDR3 sequence is 14 residues long. Germline assignment: CDR1 SGHVS and CDR2 FNYEAQ. The germline V and J ends were trimmed by 5 bases and 4 bases, with 14 bases remaining between them. CDR3 residues: CASSPRGQAYGYTF. CDR3 bases: TGTGCCAGCAGCCCAAGAGGGCAGGCCTATGGCTACACCTTC.

The chain recombines TRBV5-8 with TRBJ2-7; D is uncertain. The ends were cut back, 1 base at V and 5 bases at J, with 4 bases in the middle. The CDR3 is made up of 11 amino acids. The germline CDR1 and CDR2 sequences are SGHTS and YDEGEE. The CDR3 spells CASSLSHEQYF. The CDR3 DNA reads as TGTGCCAGCAGCTTGTCCCACGAGCAGTACTTC.

The chain recombines TRBV7-8 with TRBJ2-5; D is unclear. Germline V gene lookup returns CDR1 SGHVS and CDR2 FQNEAQ. The CDR3 extends over 13 amino acids. The V end was cut by 1 base, the J end by 4 bases, with 7 bases between. DNA for the CDR3: TGTGCCAGCAGCTTAGGGGCAGCAGAGACCCAGTACTTC. Translating gives CASSLGAAETQYF.

The rearrangement links TRBV7-9 to TRBJ2-1; 8 nucleotides align to TRBD2. The trim removed 1 base at V and 7 bases at J, leaving 15 bases unmatched. CDR3 length: 18 amino acids. Germline assignment: CDR1 SEHNR and CDR2 FQNEAQ (reference sequence). Here the CDR3 DNA reads TGTGCCAGCAGCTTAGTCGGCAGGACTAGCCCTGGGGGGAATGAGCAGTTCTTC. Its protein product is CASSLVGRTSPGGNEQFF.